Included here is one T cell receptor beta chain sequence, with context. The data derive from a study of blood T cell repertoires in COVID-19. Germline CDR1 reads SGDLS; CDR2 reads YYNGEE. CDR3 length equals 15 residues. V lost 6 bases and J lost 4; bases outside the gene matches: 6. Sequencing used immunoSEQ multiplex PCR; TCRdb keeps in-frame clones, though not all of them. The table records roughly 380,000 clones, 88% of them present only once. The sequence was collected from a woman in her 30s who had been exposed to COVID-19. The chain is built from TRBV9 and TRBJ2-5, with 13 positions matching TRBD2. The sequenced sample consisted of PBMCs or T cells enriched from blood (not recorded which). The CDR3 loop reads CASTITSGRGETQYF. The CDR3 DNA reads TGTGCCAGCACCATAACTAGCGGGAGGGGAGAGACCCAGTACTTC.